A single sample gave rise to the 15 T cell receptor beta chains below, sequenced in a study of control samples from healthy donors and cancer patients. The method was immunoSEQ multiplex PCR; TCRdb's version includes in-frame clones alone and lacks a portion of them. The sample lists approximately 100,000 clones, more than 90% seen once, with about 3% in the top ten. The source material was blood. Receptors originate from a human donor in good health. The donor label of this sample is uncertain.

The CDR3 DNA follows: TGTGCCAGCAGCTTCCCCCGAGGAAACACTGAAGCTTTCTTT. Translating gives CASSFPRGNTEAFF. The chain recombines TRBV5-4 with TRBJ1-1; the D is unclear. This CDR3 is 14 amino acids long. The germline V gene has CDR1 SGHNT and CDR2 YYREEE (reference sequence). V was shortened by 2 bases and J by 2 bases, with 10 bases between the two germline ends.

CDR3 in DNA: TGTGCCAGCAGTTTCCGACTGGGGAGCGGGGGGGAGACCCAGTACTTC. Amino acids: CASSFRLGSGGETQYF. The gene calls are TRBV6-2 or TRBV6-3 and TRBJ2-5; 9 bases map to TRBD2. CDR3 length: 16 residues. The germline V gene has CDR1 MNHEY and CDR2 SVGEGT. The V gene end was trimmed by 4 bases and the J gene end by 5 bases; junction bases not matched to a gene: 11.

This rearrangement joins TRBV11-2 to TRBJ2-7; 8 bases are a match to TRBD1. V lost 3 bases to trimming and J lost 1 base; unmatched junction nucleotides: 2. This CDR3 spans 14 amino acids. Germline V gene sequence: CDR1 SGHAT, CDR2 FQNNGV. CDR3 amino acids: CASSFYRGSYEQYF. DNA for the CDR3: TGTGCCAGCAGCTTTTACAGGGGGTCCTACGAGCAGTACTTC.

The V gene is TRBV27, the J gene TRBJ2-5; the D gene could be TRBD1 or TRBD2 (5 bases each). The CDR3 consists of 14 residues. The V gene's germline CDR1 is MNHEY and CDR2 SMNVEV (reference sequence). V was cut by 8 bases and J by 5 bases, with 18 bases left in between. CDR3 DNA sequence: TGTGCCAGCGGCGATCGCGGTGGGGACGAGACCCAGTACTTC. This sequence encodes CASGDRGGDETQYF.

V and J are TRBV9 and TRBJ2-1; 8 bases are shared with TRBD2. V trimming: 2 bases; J trimming: 2 bases; junction bases outside the gene matches: 6. Germline CDR1 reads SGDLS; CDR2 reads YYNGEE. The CDR3 consists of 16 residues. The CDR3 coding sequence is TGTGCCAGCAGCGTTGGAGCGGGGGCGGCCTACAATGAGCAGTTCTTC. This codes for CASSVGAGAAYNEQFF. Looking up the rest from reference TRBV9 and TRBJ2-1 gives the full variable domain: DSGVTQTPKHLITATGQRVTLRCSPRSGDLSVYWYQQSLDQGLQFLIQYYNGEERAKGNILERFSAQQFPDLHSELNLSSLELGDSALYFCASSVGAGAAYNEQFFGPGTRLTVL.

V is TRBV7-2 and J is TRBJ2-1, with D possibly matching TRBD1 (5 bases). The germline V gene has CDR1 SGHTA and CDR2 FQGNSA. With 2 bases removed from V and 12 bases from J, the gap between germline ends came to 20 bases. This CDR3 comprises 15 residues. CDR3 coding DNA: TGTGCCAGCAGCTTAAAAATCCAAGGGGATAAGGGGCAGTTCTTC. Translating it yields CASSLKIQGDKGQFF.

CDR3 region: CASREQEETQYF. As DNA, the CDR3 is TGCGCCAGCCGGGAACAGGAGGAGACCCAGTACTTC. The chain recombines TRBV5-1 with TRBJ2-5; possibly TRBD1 or TRBD2 for D (5 bases each). The CDR3 runs 12 residues. The germline gives CDR1 SGHRS, CDR2 YFSETQ. V lost 7 bases to trimming and J lost 5 bases, with 12 bases between them.

The V gene is TRBV27, the J gene TRBJ2-7; D gene uncertain. CDR1 MNHEY and CDR2 SMNVEV come from the germline V gene (reference sequence). Trimming took 7 bases from V and 6 from J, leaving 1 base between them. The CDR3 contains 8 residues. The CDR3 sequence: CASIEQYF. Written as DNA, the CDR3 is TGTGCCAGCATCGAGCAGTACTTC.

The table lists this clone with a count of one. The chain combines TRBV28 with TRBJ1-4; D gene unclear. V was cut by 3 bases and J by 3 bases, with 8 bases left in between. This CDR3 has 14 residues. Germline V gene sequence: CDR1 MDHEN, CDR2 SYDVKM. For the CDR3, the DNA is TGTGCCAGCAGTTTCGGGCCGCCTAATGAAAAACTGTTTTTT. This gives the protein CASSFGPPNEKLFF.

The chain couples TRBV6-2 or TRBV6-3 to TRBJ1-1; D is possibly TRBD1 (6 bases). Trimming stripped 3 bases from V and 3 bases from J, with 20 bases between. Germline CDR1 reads MNHEY; CDR2 reads SVGEGT. CDR3 size: 17 residues. CDR3 amino acids: CASSYGTQRGRYTEAFF. CDR3 bases: TGTGCCAGCAGTTATGGGACTCAGCGGGGGCGGTACACTGAAGCTTTCTTT.

V is TRBV24-1 and J is TRBJ1-5; possible D gene TRBD1, 6 bases. Trimming took off 4 bases at V and 4 bases at J, with 16 bases between the two ends. The CDR3 spans 16 residues. CDR1 KGHDR and CDR2 SFDVKD come from the germline V gene. DNA of the CDR3: TGTGCCACCAGTGAAGGCCGTCCGGGGGCTAATCAGCCCCAGCATTTT. It is translated as CATSEGRPGANQPQHF.

This sequence joins TRBV27 and TRBJ1-4; 9 nucleotides agree with TRBD1. Germline-derived CDR1 and CDR2 are MNHEY and SMNVEV (reference sequence). The CDR3 loop spans 13 amino acids. J was trimmed by 10 bases and V by 4 bases; bases with no gene match: 4. CDR3: CASSWDRVGKLFF. For the CDR3, the DNA is TGTGCCAGCAGTTGGGACAGGGTGGGAAAACTGTTTTTT.

This clone was seen once. This chain uses TRBV6-6 with TRBJ2-2; 8 bases are a match to TRBD1. The germline gives CDR1 MNHNY, CDR2 SVGAGI (reference sequence). The junction had 4 bases not matched to a gene; V was cut back by 6 bases and J by 1 base. The CDR3 is made up of 15 amino acids. The DNA for the CDR3 is TGTGCCAGCAGGACTGACAGGGGGAACACCGGGGAGCTGTTTTTT. It is translated as CASRTDRGNTGELFF.

The chain recombines TRBV5-6 with TRBJ1-6; D uncertain. CDR3 length equals 13 residues. CDR1 and CDR2 from the germline V gene are SGHDT and YYEEEE. Between the trimmed V and J ends, which lost 4 bases and 8 bases, there was a span of 10 bases. CDR3 sequence reads: CASSEGSYSPLHF. CDR3 bases: TGTGCCAGCAGCGAAGGGAGTTATTCACCCCTCCACTTT.

The chain employs TRBV9 and TRBJ1-1, with 7 bases aligning to TRBD1. The CDR3 has 14 residues. Germline V CDR1 and CDR2: SGDLS, YYNGEE. With 3 bases clipped from V and 4 bases from J, the junction kept 6 bases outside the gene matches. The CDR3 nucleotides read TGTGCCAGCAGCGAGGGAAACAGGGGCACTGAAGCTTTCTTT. The encoded protein is CASSEGNRGTEAFF.